The 26 T cell receptor beta chains presented below share a single source sample, sequenced in a study of T-cell memory formation after mild COVID-19. One entry per CDR3 protein, called by TCRdb with MiXCR from the 5' RACE reads. The data contain hundreds of thousands of distinct CDR3 sequences, roughly 19% of them singletons. Material: PBMCs or a T cell subset sorted from them (not recorded which). Every receptor here comes from a man in his late teens or twenties who had mild COVID-19 (a few samples of this study predate the infection). Cell type and time point are not known.

This sequence joins TRBV5-6 and TRBJ2-4; tentative D call: TRBD2 (6 bases). Germline CDR1 is SGHDT and CDR2 is YYEEEE. Trimming pared 4 bases from V and 4 bases from J, leaving 12 bases between. The CDR3 totals 14 residues. The DNA for the CDR3 is TGTGCCAGCAGCCAACCGGGAGTTAAAAACATTCAGTACTTC. It encodes CASSQPGVKNIQYF. Looking up the rest from reference TRBV5-6 and TRBJ2-4 gives the full variable domain: DAGVTQSPTHLIKTRGQQVTLRCSPKSGHDTVSWYQQALGQGPQFIFQYYEEEERQRGNFPDRFSGHQFPNYSSELNVNALLLGDSALYLCASSQPGVKNIQYFGAGTRLSVL.

A few counts support this clonotype. The V call is TRBV29-1, the J call TRBJ1-2; 10 positions match TRBD1. CDR3 length: 15 residues. After removal of 3 bases from V and 4 bases from J, the junction contained 8 bases not matched to a gene. Per germline, CDR1 SQVTM and CDR2 ANQGSEA. CDR3 protein: CSVDRDRGASYGYTF. CDR3 coding DNA: TGCAGCGTTGACCGGGACAGGGGAGCTAGCTATGGCTACACCTTC.

There are a few counts of this clonotype. V usage is TRBV3-1 and J usage is TRBJ1-2; D possibly corresponds to TRBD1 (6 bases). The CDR3 runs to 15 residues. V lost 1 base to trimming and J lost 3 bases, with 12 bases between them. CDR1 and CDR2 (germline): LGHDT, YNNKEL (reference sequence). The CDR3, as DNA: TGTGCCAGCAGCCAAGGGGCACCAGGGGACTATGGCTACACCTTC. Its translation: CASSQGAPGDYGYTF. Supplemented by reference TRBV3-1 and TRBJ1-2, the full variable domain reads DTAVSQTPKYLVTQMGNDKSIKCEQNLGHDTMYWYKQDSKKFLKIMFSYNNKELIINETVPNRFSPKSPDKAHLNLHINSLELGDSAVYFCASSQGAPGDYGYTFGSGTRLTVV.

This clonotype was counted only a few times. V usage is TRBV10-3 and J usage is TRBJ1-1; 11 positions match TRBD1. This CDR3 region has 13 residues. Germline lookup yields CDR1 ENHRY and CDR2 SYGVKD. V trimming: 8 bases; J trimming: 3 bases; junction bases outside the gene matches: 2. CDR3 in DNA: TGTGCCATCCGGGACAGGGGGGACACTGAAGCTTTCTTT. This encodes CAIRDRGDTEAFF.

This clonotype was found a few times. The chain recombines TRBV5-8 with TRBJ2-7; TRBD1 or TRBD2 may be the D gene (5 bases each). In germline, CDR1 is SGHTS, CDR2 YDEGEE. This CDR3 is 14 amino acids long. The V end was cut by 2 bases, the J end by 6 bases, with 15 bases between. CDR3 sequence: CASSFGPGSGEQYV. As DNA, the CDR3 is TGTGCCAGCAGCTTTGGGCCAGGGAGTGGCGAGCAGTACGTC.

The chain couples TRBV29-1 to TRBJ1-5; possible D gene TRBD1, 5 bases. Germline lookup yields CDR1 SQVTM and CDR2 ANQGSEA. V dropped 6 bases and J dropped 1 base, with 7 bases sitting between them. The CDR3 covers 12 residues. CDR3 residues: CSVGDSNQPQHF. The CDR3, as DNA: TGCAGCGTCGGGGACAGCAATCAGCCCCAGCATTTT.

The table lists this clonotype with many counts. The chain is built from TRBV2 and TRBJ2-3, with TRBD1 as a possible D gene (7 bases). CDR3 size: 13 residues. Germline values: CDR1 SNHLY, CDR2 FYNNEI. V lost 9 bases and J lost 5, with 15 bases in between. Written as DNA, the CDR3 is TGTGCCAGAGGAGGGGGCTCGGAAGATACGCAGTATTTT. Amino acid sequence: CARGGGSEDTQYF.

The rearrangement uses TRBV6-2 or TRBV6-3 and TRBJ2-3; 11 positions match TRBD2. Germline loops: CDR1 MNHEY, CDR2 SVGEGT. The CDR3 length is 18 residues. Unmatched junction bases numbered 11, after V lost 2 bases and J lost 4 bases. The CDR3 spells CASSYLTSGGSVADTQYF. DNA for the CDR3: TGTGCCAGCAGTTACCTCACTAGCGGGGGATCGGTTGCAGATACGCAGTATTTT.

V and J are TRBV5-1 and TRBJ1-1; 8 bases are a match to TRBD1. The CDR3 spans 15 residues. Trimming at V came to 3 bases and at J to 7 bases, leaving 11 bases not matched to a gene. CDR1 and CDR2 from the germline V gene are SGHRS and YFSETQ. This CDR3 is CASSSWGQEKGEAFF. In DNA, the CDR3 is TGCGCCAGCAGCTCGTGGGGACAGGAGAAGGGTGAAGCTTTCTTT.

The chain couples TRBV7-9 to TRBJ1-6; 7 nucleotides agree with TRBD1. Germline assignment: CDR1 SEHNR and CDR2 FQNEAQ (reference sequence). This CDR3 is 17 amino acids long. The junction had 8 bases not matched to a gene; V was cut back by 5 bases and J by 1 base. DNA of the CDR3: TGTGCCAGCAGCACCTGGACAGGAGGATCCTATAATTCACCCCTCCACTTT. Translating gives CASSTWTGGSYNSPLHF.

This clonotype was seen only a few times. V gene TRBV6-5 combines with J gene TRBJ1-2; 10 bases align to TRBD1. The CDR3 is made up of 14 amino acids. Unmatched junction bases numbered 6, after V lost 6 bases and J lost 5 bases. Germline values: CDR1 MNHEY, CDR2 SVGAGI. Here the CDR3 reads CASSRDRGGYGYTF. The CDR3 region has the DNA TGTGCCAGCAGCCGGGACAGGGGAGGATATGGCTACACCTTC.

This clonotype was detected a few times. The chain couples TRBV3-1 to TRBJ2-4, with a weak D call TRBD1 (6 bases). Trimming took 5 bases from V and 7 from J, leaving 9 bases between them. The length of the CDR3 is 12 residues. In germline, CDR1 is LGHDT, CDR2 YNNKEL (reference sequence). CDR3 nucleotide sequence: TGTGCCAGCAGCACAGGGTCGAACATTCAGTACTTC. The encoded protein is CASSTGSNIQYF.

This sequence joins TRBV20-1 and TRBJ1-4; the D gene is possibly TRBD1 (6 bases). Germline V CDR1 and CDR2: DFQATT, SNEGSKA (reference sequence). V was shortened by 6 bases and J by 8 bases, with 19 bases between the two germline ends. This CDR3 has 14 residues. The CDR3 region is CSAPNGDKREKLFF. Written as DNA, the CDR3 is TGCAGTGCACCCAATGGGGACAAGAGAGAAAAACTGTTTTTT.

This clonotype was seen a handful of times. The chain's CDR3 is CASSQPWAGGLVGTDTQYF. CDR3 bases: TGTGCCAGCAGCCAGCCTTGGGCGGGGGGGCTAGTGGGCACAGATACGCAGTATTTT. The V call is TRBV7-9, the J call TRBJ2-3, with TRBD2 matching over 9 bases. V lost 5 bases to trimming and J lost 1 base; unmatched junction nucleotides: 16. The CDR3 totals 19 residues. Germline V lookup: CDR1 SEHNR, CDR2 FQNEAQ (reference sequence).

This clonotype was observed a few times. The V gene is TRBV7-9, the J gene TRBJ2-3, with D hard to call. The length of the CDR3 is 12 residues. The ends were cut back, 6 bases at V and 6 bases at J, with 10 bases in the middle. The V gene's germline CDR1 is SEHNR and CDR2 FQNEAQ (reference sequence). The DNA of the CDR3 is TGTGCCAGCAGGCGGACGGTTGATACGCAGTATTTT. This gives the protein CASRRTVDTQYF.

This clonotype was observed many times. The rearrangement uses TRBV28 and TRBJ2-3; the match to TRBD2 covers 7 bases. This CDR3 contains 14 residues. Germline V gives CDR1 MDHEN, CDR2 SYDVKM. J gave up 3 bases and V 6 bases, and 6 bases lay outside the gene matches. The CDR3 loop is CASSFLGGTDTQYF. The CDR3 coding sequence is TGTGCCAGCAGCTTCCTCGGGGGGACAGATACGCAGTATTTT.

This chain connects TRBV7-7 to TRBJ2-1; TRBD2 aligns across 8 bases. Germline V gene data show CDR1 as SSHAT and CDR2 as FNYEAQ (reference sequence). Trimming removed 5 bases from V and 7 bases from J; junction bases left unmatched: 16. This CDR3 has 17 amino acids. The CDR3 DNA follows: TGTGCCAGCAGCGCGACCATAGCGGGGTCCGGACCAAATGAGCAGTTCTTC. Amino acid sequence: CASSATIAGSGPNEQFF.

In its sample, this clonotype was seen a few times. One end of the junction fails to match germline, which may point to a read error. The gene calls are TRBV6-5 and TRBJ2-7; TRBD2 matches at 12 bases. Germline-derived CDR1 and CDR2 are MNHEY and SVGAGI. This CDR3 is built from 16 residues. CDR3 loop: CASSNSLAGGHYEQYF. CDR3 nucleotides: TGTGCCAGCAGTAACTCCCTAGCGGGGGGGCACTACGAGCAGTACTTC.

This clonotype was recorded a few times. The gene calls are TRBV20-1 and TRBJ2-2; the D gene is possibly TRBD1 (5 bases). Germline V gives CDR1 DFQATT, CDR2 SNEGSKA (reference sequence). The CDR3 contains 13 residues. Between the trimmed V and J ends, which lost 8 bases and 1 base, there was a span of 11 bases. The DNA of the CDR3 is TGCAGTTCCGACAGAGAGAACACCGGGGAGCTGTTTTTT. This translates into CSSDRENTGELFF.

The chain employs TRBV18 and TRBJ1-1; the match to TRBD1 covers 7 bases. There are 14 residues in the CDR3. V shed 2 bases and J 1 base; nucleotides not matched to a gene: 1. Germline CDR1 and CDR2: KGHSH and LQKENI. CDR3 DNA sequence: TGTGCCAGCTCACCAGGACAGGAGAACACTGAAGCTTTCTTT. It encodes CASSPGQENTEAFF.

A few counts support this clonotype. The chain employs TRBV7-2 and TRBJ1-1; the D is unclear. Between the trimmed V and J ends, which lost 9 bases and 1 base, there was a span of 9 bases. Germline V gene data show CDR1 as SGHTA and CDR2 as FQGNSA. There are 12 residues in the CDR3. DNA for the CDR3: TGTGCCAGTGGTCAGTCGAACACTGAAGCTTTCTTT. Translated: CASGQSNTEAFF. The variable domain in full, completed from reference TRBV7-2 and TRBJ1-1, reads GAGVSQSPSNKVTEKGKDVELRCDPISGHTALYWYRQSLGQGLEFLIYFQGNSAPDKSGLPSDRFSAERTGGSVSTLTIQRTQQEDSAVYLCASGQSNTEAFFGQGTRLTVV.

This clonotype came up a few times. The V and J genes are TRBV7-2 and TRBJ2-5; D tentatively reads TRBD1 or TRBD2 (5 bases each). The length of the CDR3 is 14 residues. The V gene lost 5 bases and the J gene lost 4 bases, with 14 bases spanning the gap. The germline V gene has CDR1 SGHTA and CDR2 FQGNSA. In DNA, the CDR3 is TGTGCCAGCAGCCAAGGGGCCCGGGGAGAGACCCAGTACTTC. Its protein product is CASSQGARGETQYF.

The V gene is TRBV20-1, the J gene TRBJ2-5; D is perhaps TRBD2 (5 bases). V lost 6 bases, J lost 5 bases, and 16 bases lay in between. The CDR3 covers 13 residues. Germline values: CDR1 DFQATT, CDR2 SNEGSKA (reference sequence). CDR3 loop: CSAPRGSAETQYF. The DNA of the CDR3 is TGCAGTGCACCACGGGGTTCGGCGGAGACCCAGTACTTC.

The chain employs TRBV7-2 and TRBJ1-2; no clear D. The CDR3 spans 13 residues. V lost 4 bases and J lost 7, with 13 bases in between. The germline V gene encodes CDR1 SGHTA and CDR2 FQGNSA. As DNA, the CDR3 is TGTGCCAGCAGCTCAAACGGTCTTGGTGGCTACACCTTC. As protein: CASSSNGLGGYTF. Full variable domain (outside the CDR3, taken from reference TRBV7-2 and TRBJ1-2): GAGVSQSPSNKVTEKGKDVELRCDPISGHTALYWYRQSLGQGLEFLIYFQGNSAPDKSGLPSDRFSAERTGGSVSTLTIQRTQQEDSAVYLCASSSNGLGGYTFGSGTRLTVV.

Only a few counts were recorded for this clonotype. The rearrangement uses TRBV15 and TRBJ1-2; the D is unclear. Per germline, CDR1 LNHNV and CDR2 YYDKDF (reference sequence). V dropped 8 bases and J dropped 5 bases, with 12 bases sitting between them. This CDR3 spans 12 amino acids. CDR3 loop: CATSDGSYGYTF. The CDR3 DNA sequence: TGTGCCACCTCGGACGGGTCGTATGGCTACACCTTC.

This clonotype showed up just a few times. The rearrangement uses TRBV5-1 and TRBJ1-2; D gene unclear. The germline CDR1 and CDR2 sequences are SGHRS and YFSETQ. The germline V and J ends were trimmed by 0 bases and 5 bases, with 14 bases remaining between them. This CDR3 contains 15 residues. CDR3 DNA sequence: TGCGCCAGCAGCTTGGGGGTCTCCCTGGAATATGGCTACACCTTC. Residues: CASSLGVSLEYGYTF.